This TCR beta chain is drawn from a study of blood T cell repertoires in COVID-19. Across the whole study: Acute-phase and convalescent COVID-19 samples originated in the United States, Italy and Spain. The cDNA or gDNA used as material had been derived from T cells, B-cell-depleted T cells, or PBMCs.

Authors' data handling: Cell counts per sample came from amplifying reference gene primers. The data were produced by immunoSEQ multiplex PCR, yet TCRdb's version contains in-frame clones alone and is incomplete. The V and J calls and clone size are taken from that table; D and trimming were inferred from the DNA. The sample contains some 150,000 clones, approximately 84% of which appear only once. V was trimmed by 5 bases and J by 2 bases, leaving 12 bases between them. The CDR3 sequence is 14 residues long. Per germline, CDR1 SEHNR and CDR2 FQNEAQ (reference sequence). Sequenced: peripheral blood. The source of this sequence is a man aged 40-55 years who had recovered from COVID-19. V usage is TRBV7-9 and J usage is TRBJ1-1; TRBD1 is a possible D gene (5 bases). CDR3 nucleotides: TGTGCCAGCAGCGGACCCCAGGGAAACACTGAAGCTTTCTTT. This codes for CASSGPQGNTEAFF.